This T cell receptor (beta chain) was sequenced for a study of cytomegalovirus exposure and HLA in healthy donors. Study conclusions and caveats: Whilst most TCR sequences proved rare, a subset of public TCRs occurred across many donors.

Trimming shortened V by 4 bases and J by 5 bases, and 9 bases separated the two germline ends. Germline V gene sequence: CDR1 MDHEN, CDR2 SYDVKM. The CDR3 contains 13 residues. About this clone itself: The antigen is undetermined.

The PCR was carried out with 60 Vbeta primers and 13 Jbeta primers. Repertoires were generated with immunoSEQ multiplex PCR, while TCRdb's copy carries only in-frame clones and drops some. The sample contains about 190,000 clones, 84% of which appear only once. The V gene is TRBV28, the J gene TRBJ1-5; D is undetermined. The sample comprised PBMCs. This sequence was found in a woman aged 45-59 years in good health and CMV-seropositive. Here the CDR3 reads CASSSTSDQPQHF. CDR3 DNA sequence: TGTGCCAGCAGTTCTACGTCGGATCAGCCCCAGCATTTT.